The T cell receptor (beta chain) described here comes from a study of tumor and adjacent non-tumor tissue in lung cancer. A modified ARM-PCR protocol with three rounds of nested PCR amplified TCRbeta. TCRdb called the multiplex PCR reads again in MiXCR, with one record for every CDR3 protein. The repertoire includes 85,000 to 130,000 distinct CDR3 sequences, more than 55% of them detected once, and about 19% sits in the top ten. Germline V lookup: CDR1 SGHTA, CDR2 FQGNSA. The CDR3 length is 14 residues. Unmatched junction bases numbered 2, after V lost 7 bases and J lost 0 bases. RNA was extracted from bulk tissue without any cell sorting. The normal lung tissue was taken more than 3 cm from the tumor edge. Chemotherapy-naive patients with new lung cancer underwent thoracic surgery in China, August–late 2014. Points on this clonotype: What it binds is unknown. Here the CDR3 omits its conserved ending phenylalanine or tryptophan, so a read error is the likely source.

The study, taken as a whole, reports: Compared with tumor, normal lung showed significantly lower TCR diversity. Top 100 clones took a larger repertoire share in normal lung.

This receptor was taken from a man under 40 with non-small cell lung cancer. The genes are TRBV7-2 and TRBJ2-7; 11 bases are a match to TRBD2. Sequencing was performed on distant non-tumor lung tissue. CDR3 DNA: TGTGCCAGCACTAGCGGGGGGAACTCCTACGAGCAGTACCCC. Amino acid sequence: CASTSGGNSYEQYP.